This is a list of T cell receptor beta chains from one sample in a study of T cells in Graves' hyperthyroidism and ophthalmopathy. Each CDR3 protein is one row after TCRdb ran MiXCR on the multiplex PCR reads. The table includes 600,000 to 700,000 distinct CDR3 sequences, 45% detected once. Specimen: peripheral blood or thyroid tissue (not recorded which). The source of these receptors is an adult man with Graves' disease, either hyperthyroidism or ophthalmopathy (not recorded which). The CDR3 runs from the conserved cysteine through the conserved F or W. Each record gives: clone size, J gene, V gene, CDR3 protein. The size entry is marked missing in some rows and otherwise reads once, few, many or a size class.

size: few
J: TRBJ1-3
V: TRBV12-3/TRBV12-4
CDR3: CASSSRDFGNTIYF

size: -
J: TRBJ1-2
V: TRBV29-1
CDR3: CSQDRYGGYTF

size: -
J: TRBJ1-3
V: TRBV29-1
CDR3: CSVLVGFGNTIYF

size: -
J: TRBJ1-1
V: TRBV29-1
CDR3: CSYRQPNTEAFF

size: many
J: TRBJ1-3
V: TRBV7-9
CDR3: CASSQLRATGGSGNTIYF

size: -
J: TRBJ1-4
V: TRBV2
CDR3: CASSGMGELFF

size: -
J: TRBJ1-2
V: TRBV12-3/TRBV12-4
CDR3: CASAPLNGLYGYTF

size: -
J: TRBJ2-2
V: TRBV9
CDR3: CASSPGRTSGRWTGELFF

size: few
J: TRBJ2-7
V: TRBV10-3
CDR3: CASSLAVGYEQYF

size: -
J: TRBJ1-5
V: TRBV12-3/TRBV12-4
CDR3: CASSRDRGRNQPQHF

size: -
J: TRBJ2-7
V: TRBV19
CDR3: CASQTSGGPIYEQYF

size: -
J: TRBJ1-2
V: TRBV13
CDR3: CASSSLAANYGYTF

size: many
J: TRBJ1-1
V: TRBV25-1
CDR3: CASSEVSRDRAFF

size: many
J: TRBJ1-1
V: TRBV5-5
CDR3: CASSWLISEAFF

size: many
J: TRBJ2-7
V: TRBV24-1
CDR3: CATSEATGGFGQYF

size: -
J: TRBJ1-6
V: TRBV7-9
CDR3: CASRPSQWYAPLHF

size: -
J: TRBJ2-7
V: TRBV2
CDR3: CASSRTAGDRLYEQYF

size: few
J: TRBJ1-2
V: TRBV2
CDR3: CASRGTAHYGYTF

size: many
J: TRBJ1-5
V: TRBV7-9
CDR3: CASSFPQPQHF

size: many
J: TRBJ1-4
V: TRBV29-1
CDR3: CSAGDSPNEKLFF

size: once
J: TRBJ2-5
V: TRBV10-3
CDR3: CAIRAGTTQYF

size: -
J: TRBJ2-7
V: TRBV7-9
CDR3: CASSRSSGIMYGQYF

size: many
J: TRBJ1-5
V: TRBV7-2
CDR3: CASSPGGQDNQPQHF

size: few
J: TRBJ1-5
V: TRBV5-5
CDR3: CASSQEPGQGGQPQHF

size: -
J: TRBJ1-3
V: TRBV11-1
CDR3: CASRDREDTGNTIYF

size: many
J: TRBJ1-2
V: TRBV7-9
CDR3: CASSFPSYGYTF

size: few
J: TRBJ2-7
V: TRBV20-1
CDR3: CSARRNPTYEQYF

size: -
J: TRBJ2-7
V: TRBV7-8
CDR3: CASSAGLASEQYF

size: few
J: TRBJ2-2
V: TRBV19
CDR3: CASRARNTGELFF

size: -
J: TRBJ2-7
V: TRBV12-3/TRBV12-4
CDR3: CASSAIDRGRSYEQYF

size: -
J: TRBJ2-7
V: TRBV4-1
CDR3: CASSQSTDYEQYF

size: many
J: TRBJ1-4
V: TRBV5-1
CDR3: CASSPGTATNEKLFF

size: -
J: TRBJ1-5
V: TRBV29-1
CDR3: CSAREWGRDNQPQHF

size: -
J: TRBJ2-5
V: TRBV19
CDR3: CASSNPASGYQETQYF

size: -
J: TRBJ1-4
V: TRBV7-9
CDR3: CASSAGDALFEKLFF

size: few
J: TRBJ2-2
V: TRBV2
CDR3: CASSPVLKAGELFF

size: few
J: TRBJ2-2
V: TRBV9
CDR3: CASSILAGAGSNTGELFF

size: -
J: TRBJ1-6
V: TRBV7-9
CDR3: CASSFPGPLHF

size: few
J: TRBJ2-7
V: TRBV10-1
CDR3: CASSEGAEQRSEQYF

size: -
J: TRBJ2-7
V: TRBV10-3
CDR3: CAISDRGYEQYF

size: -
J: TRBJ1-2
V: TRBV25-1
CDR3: CASSGGQGYYGYTF

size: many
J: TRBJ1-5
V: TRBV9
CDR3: CASSVVAGPYQPQHF

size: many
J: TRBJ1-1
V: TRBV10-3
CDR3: CAIRTERGTEAFF